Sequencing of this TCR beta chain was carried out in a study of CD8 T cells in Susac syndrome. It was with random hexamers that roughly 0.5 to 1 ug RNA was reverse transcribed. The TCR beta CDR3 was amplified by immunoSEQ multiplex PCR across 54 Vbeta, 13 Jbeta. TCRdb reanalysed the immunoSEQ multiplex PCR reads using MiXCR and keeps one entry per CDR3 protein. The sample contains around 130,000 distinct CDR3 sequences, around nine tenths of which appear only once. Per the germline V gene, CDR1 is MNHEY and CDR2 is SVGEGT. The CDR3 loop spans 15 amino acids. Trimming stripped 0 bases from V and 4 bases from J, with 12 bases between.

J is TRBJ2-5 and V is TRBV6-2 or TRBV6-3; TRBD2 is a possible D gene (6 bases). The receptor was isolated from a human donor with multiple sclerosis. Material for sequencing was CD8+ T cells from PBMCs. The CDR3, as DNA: TGTGCCAGCAGTTACTCATCGGGGGATGGAGAGACCCAGTACTTC. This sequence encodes CASSYSSGDGETQYF.